This T cell receptor (beta chain) was sequenced in a study of T cell responses to AZD1222 COVID-19 vaccine. Study-wide results and caveats: With two AZD1222 doses given, Spike-specific TCR breadth and depth both rose. Researchers report vaccine-associated CD4 TCRs spanning spike, with dominance at 160-218 and 743-854.

The CDR3 sequence is 16 residues long. CDR1 is LGHNA and CDR2 is YSLEER in the germline V gene. V shed 4 bases and J shed 4 bases, with 16 bases lying between them. Profiling relied on immunoSEQ multiplex PCR, and the TCRdb table lists in-frame clones only, not all of them. The data contain about 87,000 clones, nearly 90% of them singletons. With regard to this clone: The antigen is not known.

This clonotype originated in an adult in good health. The chain joins TRBV4-3 to TRBJ2-2; the D gene could be TRBD1 or TRBD2 (5 bases each). The source was peripheral blood, collected on day 0 of AZD1222 vaccination. The CDR3 DNA reads as TGCGCCAGCAGCCCCGGGACCATCCTGGGCACCGGGGAGCTGTTTTTT. Translating gives CASSPGTILGTGELFF.